Below, 18 T cell receptor beta chains from the same sample are listed, as sequenced in a study of blood T cell repertoires in COVID-19. Profiling relied on immunoSEQ multiplex PCR, and the TCRdb table lists in-frame clones only, not all of them. The data hold about 250,000 clones, with around 88% observed a single time. The sequencing input was peripheral blood. The receptors originated from a man aged 35 to 55 with active or convalescent COVID-19.

This chain joins TRBV5-5 and TRBJ2-7; TRBD1 is a possible D gene (5 bases). Germline CDR1 reads SGHKS; CDR2 reads YYEKEE (reference sequence). The CDR3 extends over 15 amino acids. V lost 4 bases and J 0 bases, leaving 14 bases between the germline ends. CDR3 nucleotide sequence: TGTGCCAGCAGCCGTAGTGGGGCTAGCTCCTACGAGCAGTACTTC. It translates to CASSRSGASSYEQYF.

This rearrangement joins TRBV9 to TRBJ1-1, with a weak D call TRBD1 (6 bases). This CDR3 is built from 15 residues. Per germline, CDR1 SGDLS and CDR2 YYNGEE. Trimming removed 4 bases from V and 6 bases from J, with 19 bases in between. The CDR3 sequence: CASSPWDNLPAEAFF. The CDR3 bases are TGTGCCAGCAGCCCTTGGGACAATCTTCCCGCTGAAGCTTTCTTT.

This clone occurred once. The chain uses TRBV5-1 and TRBJ2-1, with TRBD2 as a possible D gene (6 bases). From germline, CDR1 is SGHRS and CDR2 YFSETQ. Trimming cost V 0 bases and J 8 bases, with 15 bases left between them. CDR3 length equals 15 residues. The CDR3 sequence: CASSLGLRETHEQFF. The CDR3, as DNA: TGCGCCAGCAGCTTGGGACTACGGGAGACCCATGAGCAGTTCTTC.

V and J are TRBV11-2 and TRBJ2-3; 11 nucleotides agree with TRBD1. This CDR3 comprises 17 residues. J gave up 2 bases and V 0 bases, and 4 bases lay outside the gene matches. The germline CDR1 and CDR2 sequences are SGHAT and FQNNGV. The CDR3 protein is CASSLEGTGGFTDTQYF. CDR3 DNA: TGTGCCAGCAGCTTAGAAGGGACAGGGGGTTTCACAGATACGCAGTATTTT.

This CDR3 is CASSLDVGRLHEQYF. CDR3 sequence (DNA): TGTGCCAGCAGCTTAGATGTCGGGAGGCTACACGAGCAGTACTTC. The J gene is TRBJ2-7, the V gene TRBV7-8, with TRBD2 matching 7 bases. With V trimmed by 1 base and J by 5 bases, 8 bases remained unmatched. The V gene's germline CDR1 is SGHVS and CDR2 FQNEAQ. This CDR3 spans 15 amino acids.

The chain joins TRBV3-1 (or the pseudogene TRBV3-2) to TRBJ1-3, with 7 bases lining up with TRBD1. The CDR3 runs 14 residues. The V and J ends lost 4 bases and 2 bases, in that order; junction bases with no gene match: 2. CDR1 is LGHDT, CDR2 YNNKEL, per germline (reference sequence). The CDR3 reads CASSLRGPGNTIYF. The CDR3 DNA sequence: TGTGCCAGCAGCCTTAGGGGGCCTGGAAACACCATATATTTT.

The CDR3 is CASSSGRYAGTEAFF. DNA of the CDR3: TGTGCCAGTAGTTCCGGACGGTACGCGGGAACTGAAGCTTTCTTT. The chain is built from TRBV19 and TRBJ1-1; D unclear. This CDR3 comprises 15 residues. In germline, CDR1 is LNHDA, CDR2 SQIVND (reference sequence). V gave up 5 bases and J gave up 5 bases, with 18 bases separating them.

V usage is TRBV11-3 and J usage is TRBJ1-5; no clear D gene. This CDR3 has 13 amino acids. Germline lookup yields CDR1 SGHNT and CDR2 YENEEA. Trimming removed 1 base at V and 5 bases at J, with 6 bases between. The CDR3 DNA is TGTGCCAGCAGCTTAGGTTTAGATCAGCCCCAGCATTTT. Its protein is CASSLGLDQPQHF.

CDR3 nucleotide sequence: TGCAGCGTTGATCCCCAGGGGCACTATGGCTACACCTTC. It translates to CSVDPQGHYGYTF. V gene TRBV29-1 combines with J gene TRBJ1-2; maybe TRBD1 (6 bases). The CDR3 runs to 13 residues. V lost 3 bases, J lost 3 bases, and 11 bases lay in between. Germline CDR1 and CDR2: SQVTM and ANQGSEA.

The chain employs TRBV5-1 and TRBJ2-7, with 7 nucleotides matching TRBD1. Unmatched junction bases numbered 10, after V lost 4 bases and J lost 0 bases. Germline-derived CDR1 and CDR2 are SGHRS and YFSETQ. The CDR3 loop spans 16 amino acids. DNA of the CDR3: TGCGCCAGCAGCCCAGGGGAGACAGGGAGCTCCTACGAGCAGTACTTC. This gives the protein CASSPGETGSSYEQYF.

The chain is built from TRBV6-6 and TRBJ1-2; no reliable D call. The ends were cut back, 5 bases at V and 1 base at J, with 11 bases in the middle. There are 14 residues in the CDR3. Germline V gives CDR1 MNHNY, CDR2 SVGAGI (reference sequence). The CDR3 DNA reads as TGTGCCAGCAGTACATCCGCTTTTAACTATGGCTACACCTTC. It translates to CASSTSAFNYGYTF.

J is TRBJ1-3 and V is TRBV27; D is undetermined. Germline V CDR1 and CDR2: MNHEY, SMNVEV (reference sequence). V was pared by 5 bases and J by 0 bases, with 8 bases between. The CDR3 is 14 amino acids. In DNA form, the CDR3 reads TGTGCCAGCAGTCGACTCGCCTCTGGAAACACCATATATTTT. As protein: CASSRLASGNTIYF.

The genes are TRBV5-6 and TRBJ1-1; no firm D call. The CDR3 extends over 13 amino acids. Germline CDR1 SGHDT, CDR2 YYEEEE. The germline V and J ends were trimmed by 3 bases and 3 bases, with 9 bases remaining between them. CDR3 region: CASSSPVDTEAFF. DNA of the CDR3: TGTGCCAGCAGCTCTCCGGTGGACACTGAAGCTTTCTTT.

V gene TRBV5-1 combines with J gene TRBJ1-1; D gene unclear. Germline values: CDR1 SGHRS, CDR2 YFSETQ. The ends were cut back, 4 bases at V and 1 base at J, with 11 bases in the middle. The CDR3 runs 14 residues. CDR3 coding DNA: TGCGCCAGCAGCACTCAGGCTCAGAACACTGAAGCTTTCTTT. Amino acid sequence: CASSTQAQNTEAFF.

V gene TRBV19 combines with J gene TRBJ1-2, with 9 bases that match TRBD1. The CDR3 is 13 amino acids. Germline assignment: CDR1 LNHDA and CDR2 SQIVND (reference sequence). V gave up 10 bases and J gave up 8 bases; unmatched junction bases: 11. The CDR3 sequence is CATKRGQGGGYTF. The CDR3 region has the DNA TGTGCCACCAAAAGGGGACAGGGAGGGGGCTACACCTTC.

This CDR3 is CASSITRNQPQHF. CDR3 nucleotides: TGTGCCAGTAGTATCACTCGGAATCAGCCCCAGCATTTT. The chain is built from TRBV19 and TRBJ1-5; D call uncertain. V lost 3 bases, J lost 4 bases, and 7 bases lay in between. This CDR3 has 13 residues. The germline V gene encodes CDR1 LNHDA and CDR2 SQIVND (reference sequence).

This sequence joins TRBV11-2 and TRBJ2-7; TRBD1 aligns across 8 bases. The CDR3 is 15 residues long. Germline V gene data show CDR1 as SGHAT and CDR2 as FQNNGV. Trimming at V came to 4 bases and at J to 3 bases, leaving 8 bases not matched to a gene. CDR3 coding DNA: TGTGCCAGCAGCTCAGAGGACAGGGATAACTACGAGCAGTACTTC. It is translated as CASSSEDRDNYEQYF.

V and J are TRBV3-1 (or the pseudogene TRBV3-2) and TRBJ1-4; D is perhaps TRBD1 (5 bases). The V end lost 4 bases, the J end lost 10 bases, and 16 bases lay between the germline ends. Germline CDR1 reads LGHDT; CDR2 reads YNNKEL (reference sequence). The CDR3 has 14 amino acids. CDR3 DNA: TGTGCCAGCAGCCGGACATGGAGCGAGGTAAAACTGTTTTTT. Translating it yields CASSRTWSEVKLFF.